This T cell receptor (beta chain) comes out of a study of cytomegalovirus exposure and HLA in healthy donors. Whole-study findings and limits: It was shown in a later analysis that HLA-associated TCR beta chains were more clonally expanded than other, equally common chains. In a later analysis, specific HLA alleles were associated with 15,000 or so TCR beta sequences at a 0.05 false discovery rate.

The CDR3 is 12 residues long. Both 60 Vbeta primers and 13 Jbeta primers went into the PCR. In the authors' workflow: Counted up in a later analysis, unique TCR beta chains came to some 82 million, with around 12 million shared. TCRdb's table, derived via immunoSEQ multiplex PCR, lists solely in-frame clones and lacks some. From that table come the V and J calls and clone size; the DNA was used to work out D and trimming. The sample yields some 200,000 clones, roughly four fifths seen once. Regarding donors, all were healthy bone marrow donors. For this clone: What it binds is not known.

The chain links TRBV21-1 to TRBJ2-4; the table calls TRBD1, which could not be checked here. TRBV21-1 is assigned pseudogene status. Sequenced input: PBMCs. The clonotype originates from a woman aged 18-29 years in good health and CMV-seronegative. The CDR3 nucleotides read TGTGCCGTCCGGGACAGGGGTGACATTCAGTACTTC. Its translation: CAVRDRGDIQYF.